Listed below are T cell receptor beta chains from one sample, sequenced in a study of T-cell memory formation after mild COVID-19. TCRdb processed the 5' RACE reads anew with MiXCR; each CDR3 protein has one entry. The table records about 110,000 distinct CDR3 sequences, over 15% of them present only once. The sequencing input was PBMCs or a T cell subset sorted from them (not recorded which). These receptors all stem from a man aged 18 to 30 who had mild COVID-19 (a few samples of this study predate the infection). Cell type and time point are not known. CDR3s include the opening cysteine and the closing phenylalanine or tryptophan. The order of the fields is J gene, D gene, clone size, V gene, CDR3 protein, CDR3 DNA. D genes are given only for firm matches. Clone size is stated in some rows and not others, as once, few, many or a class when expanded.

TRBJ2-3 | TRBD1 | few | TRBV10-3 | CAIMLGQGADTQYF | TGTGCCATCATGCTTGGACAGGGGGCGGATACGCAGTATTTT
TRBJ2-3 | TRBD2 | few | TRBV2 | CASSESGGGVPDTQYF | TGTGCCAGCAGTGAATCAGGCGGGGGGGTGCCAGATACGCAGTATTTT
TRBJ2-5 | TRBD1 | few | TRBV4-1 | CASSQGDRGFQETQYF | TGCGCCAGCAGCCAAGGCGACAGGGGGTTTCAGGAGACCCAGTACTTC
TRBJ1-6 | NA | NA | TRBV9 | CASSVAEIGGSSYNSPLHF | TGTGCCAGCAGCGTAGCGGAGATTGGGGGTAGCTCCTATAATTCACCCCTCCACTTT
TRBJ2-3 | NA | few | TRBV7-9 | CASSQRSSGRTDTQYF | TGTGCCAGCAGCCAAAGGAGCTCGGGACGCACAGATACGCAGTATTTT
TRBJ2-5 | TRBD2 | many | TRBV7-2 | CASRAGTSVETQYF | TGTGCCAGCAGGGCCGGGACTAGCGTCGAGACCCAGTACTTC
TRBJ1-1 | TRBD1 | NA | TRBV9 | CASSVEQGTEAFF | TGTGCCAGCAGCGTAGAACAGGGGACTGAAGCTTTCTTT
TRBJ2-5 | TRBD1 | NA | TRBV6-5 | CASSSTGGRETQYF | TGTGCCAGCAGTTCTACAGGGGGTAGAGAGACCCAGTACTTC
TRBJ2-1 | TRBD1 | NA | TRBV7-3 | CASSSTGGATNEQFF | TGTGCCAGCAGCTCGACAGGGGGTGCTACGAATGAGCAGTTCTTC
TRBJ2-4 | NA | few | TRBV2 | CASSDNLSLAKNIQYF | TGTGCCAGCAGTGACAACCTAAGTCTAGCCAAAAACATTCAGTACTTC
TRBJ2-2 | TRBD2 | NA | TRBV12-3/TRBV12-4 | CASSGREAGELFF | TGTGCCAGCAGTGGACGGGAGGCCGGGGAGCTGTTTTTT
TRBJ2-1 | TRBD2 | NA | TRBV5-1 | CASSTGGVAGGLNNEQFF | TGCGCCAGCAGCACCGGCGGAGTAGCGGGGGGGCTGAACAATGAGCAGTTCTTC
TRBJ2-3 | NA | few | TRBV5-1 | CASSLSLPFGVQYF | TGCGCCAGCAGCTTGTCCCTCCCATTTGGTGTGCAGTATTTT
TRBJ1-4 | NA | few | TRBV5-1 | CASSLQTSNEKLFF | TGCGCCAGCAGCTTACAGACCTCTAATGAAAAACTGTTTTTT
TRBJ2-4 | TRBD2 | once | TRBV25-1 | CASSEMGGVKNIQYF | TGTGCCAGCAGTGAGATGGGGGGGGTCAAAAACATTCAGTACTTC
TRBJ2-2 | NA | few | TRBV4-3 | CASSQITGSGELFF | TGCGCCAGCAGCCAGATCACCGGATCCGGGGAGCTGTTTTTT
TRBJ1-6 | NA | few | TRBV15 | CATSRVKGAGSPLHF | TGTGCCACCAGCAGAGTTAAAGGGGCTGGTTCACCCCTCCACTTT
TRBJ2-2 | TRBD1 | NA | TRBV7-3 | CASSPRLGRDSTGELFF | TGTGCCAGCAGCCCCCGGCTCGGCAGGGACAGCACCGGGGAGCTGTTTTTT
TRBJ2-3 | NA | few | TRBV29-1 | CSVTGQGPGTDTQYF | TGCAGCGTCACGGGGCAGGGGCCTGGCACAGATACGCAGTATTTT
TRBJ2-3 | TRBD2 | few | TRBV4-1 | CASSQDYLAGGTDTQYF | TGCGCCAGCAGCCAAGATTATTTAGCGGGGGGCACAGATACGCAGTATTTT
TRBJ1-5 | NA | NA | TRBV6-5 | CASSTGHSGGNQPQHF | TGTGCCAGCAGTACTGGACATTCTGGGGGCAATCAGCCCCAGCATTTT
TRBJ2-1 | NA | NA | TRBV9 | CASSALSSYNEQFF | TGTGCCAGCAGCGCCCTCAGCTCCTACAATGAGCAGTTCTTC
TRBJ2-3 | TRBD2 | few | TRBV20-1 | CSARASGGAGRSSTDTQYF | TGCAGTGCTAGAGCAAGCGGGGGGGCCGGCAGATCGAGCACAGATACGCAGTATTTT
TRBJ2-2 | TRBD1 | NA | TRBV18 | CASSPNDRATGELFF | TGTGCCAGCTCACCAAATGACAGGGCCACCGGGGAGCTGTTTTTT
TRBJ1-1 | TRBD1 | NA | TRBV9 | CASSGEANRGFFSEAFF | TGTGCCAGCAGCGGAGAGGCCAACAGGGGATTTTTCTCTGAAGCTTTCTTT
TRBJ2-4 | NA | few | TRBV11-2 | CASSLTGLDIQYF | TGTGCCAGCAGCTTAACAGGGCTGGACATTCAGTACTTC
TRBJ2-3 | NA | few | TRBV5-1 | CASRGDTGHPDTQYF | TGCGCCAGCAGAGGGGATACAGGGCACCCTGATACGCAGTATTTT
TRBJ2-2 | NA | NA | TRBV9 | CASSTQTGDYTGELFF | TGTGCCAGCAGCACCCAGACAGGAGATTACACCGGGGAGCTGTTTTTT
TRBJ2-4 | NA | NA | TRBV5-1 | CASSLAGTDIQYF | TGCGCCAGCAGCTTGGCGGGGACGGACATTCAGTACTTC
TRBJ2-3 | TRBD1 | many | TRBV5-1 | CASSLTGQADTQYF | TGCGCCAGCAGCTTGACGGGACAGGCAGATACGCAGTATTTT
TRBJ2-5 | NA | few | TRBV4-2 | CASSQDRTVQETQYF | TGTGCCAGCAGCCAAGATAGGACGGTCCAAGAGACCCAGTACTTC
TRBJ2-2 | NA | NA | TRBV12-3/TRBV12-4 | CAMTENTGELFF | TGTGCCATGACAGAGAACACCGGGGAGCTGTTTTTT
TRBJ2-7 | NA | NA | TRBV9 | CASSVYPGPYYEQYF | TGTGCCAGCAGCGTTTACCCGGGACCTTACTACGAGCAGTACTTC
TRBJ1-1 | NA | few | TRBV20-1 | CSAYRERTEAFF | TGCAGTGCGTACAGGGAGAGGACTGAAGCTTTCTTT
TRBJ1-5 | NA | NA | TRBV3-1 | CASSATGYSNQPQHF | TGTGCCAGCAGCGCAACAGGGTATAGCAATCAGCCCCAGCATTTT
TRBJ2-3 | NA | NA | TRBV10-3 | CAISDSRGSKDTQYF | TGTGCCATCAGTGATTCGAGAGGCTCCAAAGATACGCAGTATTTT
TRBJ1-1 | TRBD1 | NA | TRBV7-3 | CASSPQGASYTEAFF | TGTGCCAGCAGCCCGCAGGGGGCGAGCTACACTGAAGCTTTCTTT
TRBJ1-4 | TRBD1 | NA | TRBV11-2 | CASSSRAGTEFREKLFF | TGTGCCAGCAGCTCCCGTGCCGGGACAGAGTTTAGGGAAAAACTGTTTTTT
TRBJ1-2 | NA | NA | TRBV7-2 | CASSPRQVLTVNYGYTF | TGTGCCAGCAGCCCAAGACAGGTTCTTACAGTTAACTATGGCTACACCTTC
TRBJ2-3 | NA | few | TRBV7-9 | CASSPRGSYTDTQYF | TGTGCCAGCAGCCCCCGGGGCAGTTACACAGATACGCAGTATTTT
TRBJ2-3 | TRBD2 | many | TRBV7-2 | CASSLGLAYTDTQYF | TGTGCCAGCAGCTTAGGACTAGCTTACACAGATACGCAGTATTTT
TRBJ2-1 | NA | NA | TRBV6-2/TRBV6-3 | CASGSYNEQFF | TGTGCCAGCGGGTCCTACAATGAGCAGTTCTTC
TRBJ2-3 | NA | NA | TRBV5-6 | CASSLQGLGTDTQYF | TGTGCCAGCAGCTTGCAGGGTCTCGGCACAGATACGCAGTATTTT
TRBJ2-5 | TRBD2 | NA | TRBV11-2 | CASSPLSLVALAGQETQYF | TGTGCCAGCAGCCCCCTCAGCTTAGTTGCGCTAGCGGGCCAAGAGACCCAGTACTTC
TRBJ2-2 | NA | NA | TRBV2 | CASSPGHANTGELFF | TGTGCCAGCAGTCCGGGACACGCTAACACCGGGGAGCTGTTTTTT
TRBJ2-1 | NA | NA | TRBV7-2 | CASSPRVGGNHNEQFF | TGTGCCAGCAGCCCGAGGGTAGGGGGTAACCACAATGAGCAGTTCTTC
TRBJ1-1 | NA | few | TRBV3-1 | CASSQDLARGAFF | TGTGCCAGCAGCCAAGATCTAGCCAGGGGAGCTTTCTTT
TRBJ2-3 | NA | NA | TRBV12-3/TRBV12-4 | CASRIGRRLADTQYF | TGTGCCAGCAGAATAGGAAGGCGGCTAGCAGATACGCAGTATTTT
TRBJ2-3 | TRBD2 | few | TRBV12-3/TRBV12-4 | CASSLGGGATYF | TGTGCCAGCAGTTTAGGCGGGGGGGCAACTTATTTT
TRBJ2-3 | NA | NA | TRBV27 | CASSHGGLTDTQYF | TGTGCCAGCAGCCATGGGGGGCTAACAGATACGCAGTATTTT
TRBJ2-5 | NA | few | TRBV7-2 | CASSLNRGQETQYF | TGTGCCAGCAGCTTAAACCGGGGGCAAGAGACCCAGTACTTC
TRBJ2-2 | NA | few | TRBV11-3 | CASSSGSSWGELFF | TGTGCCAGCAGCAGTGGATCCAGTTGGGGGGAGCTGTTTTTT